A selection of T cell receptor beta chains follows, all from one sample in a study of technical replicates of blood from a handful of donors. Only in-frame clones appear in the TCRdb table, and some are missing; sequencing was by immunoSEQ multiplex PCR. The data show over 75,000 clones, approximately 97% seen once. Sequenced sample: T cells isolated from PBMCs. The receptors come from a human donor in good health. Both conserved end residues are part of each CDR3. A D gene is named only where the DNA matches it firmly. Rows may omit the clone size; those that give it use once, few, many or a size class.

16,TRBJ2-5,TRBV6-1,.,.,TGTGCCAGCAGTGAAACAGGCGACCTAGGCCTGGAGACCCAGTACTTC,CASSETGDLGLETQYF
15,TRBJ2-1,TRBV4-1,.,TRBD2,TGCGCCAGCAGCCCCACTAGCGGGACCTACAATGAGCAGTTCTTC,CASSPTSGTYNEQFF
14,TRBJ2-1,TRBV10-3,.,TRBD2,TGTGCCATCACCGGGACTAGCGGGAACTATGAGCAGTTCTTC,CAITGTSGNYEQFF
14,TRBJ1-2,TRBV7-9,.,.,TGTGCCAGCAGCTTAGTTGGTCAGGGGCATGGCTACACCTTC,CASSLVGQGHGYTF
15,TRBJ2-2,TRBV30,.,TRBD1,TGTGCCTGGAGTCGGGACAGGGGGCAAGGCGGGGAGCTGTTTTTT,CAWSRDRGQGGELFF
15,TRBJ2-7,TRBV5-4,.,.,TGTGCCAGCAGCTTGGGACTAGAGGGTCCCTACGAGCAGTACTTC,CASSLGLEGPYEQYF
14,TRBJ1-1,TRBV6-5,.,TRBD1,TGTGCCAGCAGACGACAGGGAACAACCTTTGGGGCTTTCTTT,CASRRQGTTFGAFF
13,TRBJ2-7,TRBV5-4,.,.,TGTGCCAGCAGCCATGGCTTCAACTACGAGCAGTACTTC,CASSHGFNYEQYF
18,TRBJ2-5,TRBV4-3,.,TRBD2,TGCGCCAGCAGCCAAGATTTAGTGGAACGGGAGGTAATAGAGACCCAGTACTTC,CASSQDLVEREVIETQYF
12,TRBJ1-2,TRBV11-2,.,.,TGTGCCAGCAGCTTAGTGGGGGGGGGCTACACCTTC,CASSLVGGGYTF
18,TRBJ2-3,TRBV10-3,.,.,TGTGCCATCAGTGAGTCCGGTCCAGGACAGTTGACCACAGATACGCAGTATTTT,CAISESGPGQLTTDTQYF
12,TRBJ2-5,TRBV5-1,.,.,TGCGCCAGCAGCGTAGACCAAGAGACCCAGTACTTC,CASSVDQETQYF
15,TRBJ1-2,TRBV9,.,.,TGTGCCAGCAGCGTCGACCCACAGGGTCTCCATGGCTACACCTTC,CASSVDPQGLHGYTF
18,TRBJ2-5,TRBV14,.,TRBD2,TGTGCCAGCAGCCGAAGGGTGGGGACTAGCGGAGCCAAGGAGACCCAGTACTTC,CASSRRVGTSGAKETQYF
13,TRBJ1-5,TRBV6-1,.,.,TGTGCCAGCACCCCCAGGCCCAATCAGCCCCAGCATTTT,CASTPRPNQPQHF
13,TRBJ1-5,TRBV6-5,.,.,TGTGCCAGCAGCCGGGGGTCAGATCAGCCCCAGCATTTT,CASSRGSDQPQHF
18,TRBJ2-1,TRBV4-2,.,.,TGTGCCAGCAGCCCGGCCTTAATGACAGTCCTATTATACAATGAGCAGTTCTTC,CASSPALMTVLLYNEQFF
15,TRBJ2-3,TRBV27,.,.,.,CASSFLAGGADTQYF
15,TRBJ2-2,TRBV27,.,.,TGTGCCAGCAGTTTTTTAGCGGCGAACACCGGGGAGCTGTTTTTT,CASSFLAANTGELFF
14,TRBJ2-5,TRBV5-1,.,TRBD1,TGCGCCAGCAGCGGAACAGGGGGCTGGGAGACCCAGTACTTC,CASSGTGGWETQYF
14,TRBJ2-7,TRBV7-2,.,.,TGTGCCAGCAGCTCGAACAGGGTTTCCTACGAGCAGTACTTC,CASSSNRVSYEQYF
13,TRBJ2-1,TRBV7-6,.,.,TGTGCCAGCAGCTTAACCCTACTAGCTGAGCAGTTCTTC,CASSLTLLAEQFF
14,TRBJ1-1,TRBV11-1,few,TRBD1,TGTGCCAGCAGCTCGGACAGGCCGAACACTGAAGCTTTCTTT,CASSSDRPNTEAFF
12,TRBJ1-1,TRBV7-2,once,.,TGTGCCACCACGAGGGGAGGCACTGAAGCTTTCTTT,CATTRGGTEAFF
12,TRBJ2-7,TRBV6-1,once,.,TGTGCCGGAATGGCGGACTCCTACGAGCAGTACTTC,CAGMADSYEQYF